This T cell receptor (beta chain) stems from a study of T cells after yellow fever vaccination. Study-wide findings and caveats: In FACS-sorted repertoires, abundant clonotypes from the bulk population could appear as contaminants. Clones that expanded after primary vaccination mostly reappeared after the booster (around 96% CD4, 70% to 90% CD8). The CD4 and CD8 compartments had a small share of their clonotypes in common.

A process of 5'RACE template switching, which added a universal primer site and UMIs, was used to make TCR cDNA. TCRdb recomputed calls from the 5' RACE reads with MiXCR, one row per CDR3 protein. The repertoire holds 250,000 to 350,000 distinct CDR3 sequences, roughly 8.7% seen once, with about 3.7% in the top ten. This clonotype was picked up a small number of times. Its specificity is not known. This TCR derives from a man aged 18 to 29 who received the YFV17D yellow fever vaccine. The specimen comprised CD4+ T cells sorted from PBMCs, sampled 5 days after the yellow fever booster vaccination.

The CDR3, as DNA: TGTGCCAGCAGGTCTAGCGGTTGGGCCGGGGAGCTGTTTTTT. This sequence encodes CASRSSGWAGELFF. This chain connects TRBV12-3 or TRBV12-4 to TRBJ2-2, with TRBD2 matching over 7 bases. V trimming: 6 bases; J trimming: 6 bases; junction bases outside the gene matches: 7. The CDR3 is 14 residues long.